This TCR beta chain is from a study of blood T cell repertoires in COVID-19. Living in 20 to 30 US areas, the participants were between roughly 18 and 90 years of age. Trimming shortened V by 7 bases and J by 7 bases, and 10 bases separated the two germline ends. This CDR3 contains 11 residues. CDR1 LGHDT and CDR2 YNNKEL come from the germline V gene (reference sequence). As originally analysed: Nucleated cell number was recorded as an estimate derived from reference gene primer amplification. TCRdb's table, derived via immunoSEQ multiplex PCR, lists solely in-frame clones and lacks some. Clone size and the V and J calls come from that table; the DNA yielded D and trimming. The data show under 55,000 clones, around 80% seen once.

The chain is built from TRBV3-1 (or the pseudogene TRBV3-2) and TRBJ1-2; D gene unclear. This TCR came from a woman between 50 and 59 years old with acute COVID-19. Material: PBMCs or T cells enriched from blood (not recorded which). The CDR3 region has the DNA TGTGCCAGCAACGGAGGAGCTGGCTACACCTTC. Protein sequence: CASNGGAGYTF.